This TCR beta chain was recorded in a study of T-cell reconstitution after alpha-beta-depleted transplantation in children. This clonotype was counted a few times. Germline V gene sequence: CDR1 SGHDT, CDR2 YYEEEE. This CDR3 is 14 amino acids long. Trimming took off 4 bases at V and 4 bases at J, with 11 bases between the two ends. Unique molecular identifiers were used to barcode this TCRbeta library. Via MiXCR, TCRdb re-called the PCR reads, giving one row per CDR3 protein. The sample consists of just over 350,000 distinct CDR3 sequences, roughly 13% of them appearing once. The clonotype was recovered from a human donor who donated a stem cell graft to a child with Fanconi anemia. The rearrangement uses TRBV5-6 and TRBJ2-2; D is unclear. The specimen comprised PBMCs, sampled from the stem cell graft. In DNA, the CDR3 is TGTGCCAGCAGCAGGTGGTGGTCCACCGGGGAGCTGTTTTTT. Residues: CASSRWWSTGELFF.